The 27 T cell receptor beta chains given below trace back to one sample, sequenced in a study of Ad26.COV2.S vaccination and SARS-CoV-2 variants. The protocol was immunoSEQ multiplex PCR, while the TCRdb copy is restricted to in-frame clones and leaves out a portion. The data show under 600,000 clones, 80% to 90% seen once. Treatment reported: roughly 19 received Ad26.COV2.S at low or high dose, single or two shots; roughly five received placebo; per-sample allocation not given. Each sample was drawn 63 days after the first injection (of vaccine or placebo). Sequenced here: peripheral blood, sampled in a trial of Ad26.COV2.S vaccine versus placebo. These receptors came from a person between 18 and 59 years old who received the Ad26.COV2.S COVID-19 vaccine or a placebo.

V usage is TRBV5-1 and J usage is TRBJ2-3; 12 positions match TRBD2. This CDR3 comprises 16 residues. Trimming took 3 bases from V and 0 from J; bases not matched to a gene: 2. Germline V CDR1 and CDR2: SGHRS, YFSETQ. Here the CDR3 reads CASSSGLAGSTDTQYF. The CDR3 nucleotides are TGCGCCAGCAGCTCCGGACTAGCGGGAAGCACAGATACGCAGTATTTT.

This chain uses TRBV7-9 with TRBJ2-7; 8 bases are a match to TRBD1. CDR3 size: 15 residues. Germline CDR1 reads SEHNR; CDR2 reads FQNEAQ (reference sequence). V was pared by 5 bases and J by 3 bases, with 9 bases of the junction left unmatched. CDR3 DNA: TGTGCCAGCAGCCGAGACGGGACAGGAGTCTACGAGCAGTACTTC. It encodes CASSRDGTGVYEQYF.

This clone was recorded once. The chain joins TRBV18 to TRBJ2-7; 8 bases map to TRBD1. The CDR3 covers 15 residues. CDR1 KGHSH and CDR2 LQKENI come from the germline V gene. V gave up 2 bases and J gave up 2 bases; unmatched junction bases: 5. Here the CDR3 DNA reads TGTGCCAGCTCACCAGGACAGGGCAACACCTACGAGCAGTACTTC. Encoded protein: CASSPGQGNTYEQYF.

This chain uses TRBV14 with TRBJ2-7; no definite D call. V was shortened by 4 bases and J by 0 bases, with 1 base between the two germline ends. The germline V gene has CDR1 SGHDN and CDR2 FVKESK. There are 11 residues in the CDR3. CDR3 in DNA: TGTGCCAGCAGCCTCTCCTACGAGCAGTACTTC. This codes for CASSLSYEQYF.

This clone was observed a few times. The chain joins TRBV5-1 to TRBJ1-3, with D unresolved. The CDR3 loop spans 13 amino acids. In germline, CDR1 is SGHRS, CDR2 YFSETQ. With 4 bases removed from V and 4 bases from J, the gap between germline ends came to 9 bases. The CDR3 DNA sequence: TGCGCCAGCAGCACCGAAAGAGGAAACACCATATATTTT. This gives the protein CASSTERGNTIYF.

The rearrangement uses TRBV28 and TRBJ1-2, with a weak D call TRBD1 (5 bases). This CDR3 spans 17 amino acids. With 5 bases removed from V and 5 bases from J, the gap between germline ends came to 24 bases. Germline lookup yields CDR1 MDHEN and CDR2 SYDVKM. CDR3 region: CASSHLTGTGNFYGYTF. DNA of the CDR3: TGTGCCAGCAGTCACCTCACCGGGACCGGAAACTTTTATGGCTACACCTTC.

The CDR3 bases are TGTGCCAGCAAAGGGGCCGACAGGGTCTATGGCTACACCTTC. Translation: CASKGADRVYGYTF. The J gene is TRBJ1-2, the V gene TRBV6-5; 7 bases fit TRBD1. The CDR3 sequence is 14 residues long. Germline-derived CDR1 and CDR2 are MNHEY and SVGAGI. J was trimmed by 4 bases and V by 7 bases; bases with no gene match: 9.

This chain uses TRBV9 with TRBJ2-1, with 8 bases matching TRBD1. Germline-derived CDR1 and CDR2 are SGDLS and YYNGEE. There are 15 residues in the CDR3. Trimming at V came to 3 bases and at J to 1 base, leaving 3 bases not matched to a gene. CDR3 coding DNA: TGTGCCAGCAGCGGGACAGGGCTGTCCTACAATGAGCAGTTCTTC. Translated, it gives CASSGTGLSYNEQFF.

The chain joins TRBV28 to TRBJ1-5; TRBD1 agrees at 7 bases. The CDR3 length is 16 residues. Germline V gene data show CDR1 as MDHEN and CDR2 as SYDVKM. Germline trimming cut 5 bases from V and 6 bases from J; bases unmatched to any gene: 13. The CDR3 reads CASSIRGGNSGQPQHF. CDR3 coding DNA: TGTGCCAGCAGTATACGAGGGGGCAACTCAGGTCAGCCCCAGCATTTT. Full variable domain (remainder filled in from reference TRBV28 and TRBJ1-5): DVKVTQSSRYLVKRTGEKVFLECVQDMDHENMFWYRQDPGLGLRLIYFSYDVKMKEKGDIPEGYSVSREKKERFSLILESASTNQTSMYLCASSIRGGNSGQPQHFGDGTRLSIL.

The chain is built from TRBV18 and TRBJ2-7; the match to TRBD1 covers 7 bases. The V segment lost 3 bases and the J segment 2 bases; nucleotides outside the gene matches: 10. The germline V gene has CDR1 KGHSH and CDR2 LQKENI. The CDR3 consists of 16 residues. CDR3 nucleotide sequence: TGTGCCAGCTCACCTTCCGACAGGGTGGACACCTACGAGCAGTACTTC. Translation: CASSPSDRVDTYEQYF.

This chain connects TRBV25-1 to TRBJ1-1; D may be TRBD1 (5 bases). The CDR3 is made up of 15 amino acids. Germline V gives CDR1 MGHDK, CDR2 SYGVNS. Trimming pared 0 bases from V and 2 bases from J, leaving 10 bases between. CDR3 in DNA: TGTGCCAGCAGTGAATATTCGGGGGTTAACACTGAAGCTTTCTTT. It codes for CASSEYSGVNTEAFF.

The J gene is TRBJ1-4, the V gene TRBV7-3; D is undetermined. Germline V CDR1 and CDR2: SGHTA, FQGTGA. Trimming pared 4 bases from V and 8 bases from J, leaving 11 bases between. The CDR3 runs 13 residues. CDR3 protein: CASSYRPGEKLFF. CDR3 sequence (DNA): TGTGCCAGCAGCTACCGACCCGGGGAAAAACTGTTTTTT.

This chain joins TRBV20-1 and TRBJ1-2; D uncertain. The CDR3 is made up of 11 amino acids. Germline values: CDR1 DFQATT, CDR2 SNEGSKA (reference sequence). V shed 6 bases and J shed 2 bases, with 7 bases lying between them. In DNA, the CDR3 is TGCAGTGCGGGCAAAAACTATGGCTACACCTTC. Translation gives CSAGKNYGYTF.

A single count supports this clone. The rearrangement joins TRBV10-3 to TRBJ2-7; TRBD2 agrees at 10 bases. The germline V gene encodes CDR1 ENHRY and CDR2 SYGVKD. J gave up 3 bases and V 4 bases, and 12 bases lay outside the gene matches. The CDR3 spans 17 residues. CDR3 amino acids: CAISGQPGLASNYEQYF. CDR3 sequence (DNA): TGTGCCATCAGTGGACAGCCGGGACTAGCGTCCAACTACGAGCAGTACTTC.

The J gene is TRBJ2-3, the V gene TRBV27; D is undetermined. This CDR3 has 13 amino acids. Germline V CDR1 and CDR2: MNHEY, SMNVEV (reference sequence). The V and J ends lost 4 bases and 5 bases respectively, with 10 bases between them. The DNA for the CDR3 is TGTGCCAGCAGTTCCCGATCGGGAGATACGCAGTATTTT. Translated, it gives CASSSRSGDTQYF.

The CDR3 loop is CASSQPGLAGGIQETQYF. As DNA, the CDR3 is TGTGCCAGCAGCCAGCCGGGACTAGCGGGAGGCATCCAAGAGACCCAGTACTTC. The chain has TRBV3-1 (or the pseudogene TRBV3-2) and TRBJ2-5, with 15 positions matching TRBD2. With V trimmed by 3 bases and J by 1 base, 6 bases remained unmatched. Germline CDR1 and CDR2: LGHDT and YNNKEL (reference sequence). This CDR3 region has 18 residues.

V gene TRBV5-4 combines with J gene TRBJ1-6; 8 bases are shared with TRBD1. Trimming took 5 bases from V and 3 from J; bases not matched to a gene: 7. CDR3 length equals 16 residues. Germline V gene lookup returns CDR1 SGHNT and CDR2 YYREEE (reference sequence). The CDR3 sequence is CASSYGQGGYNSPLHF. CDR3 sequence (DNA): TGTGCCAGCAGTTACGGACAGGGCGGCTATAATTCACCCCTCCACTTT.

The chain couples TRBV10-1 to TRBJ1-1; 8 bases agree with TRBD1. This CDR3 is 13 amino acids long. Looked up from germline, CDR1 is WNHNN and CDR2 is SYGVQD (reference sequence). Trimming took 5 bases from V and 4 from J; bases not matched to a gene: 3. Here the CDR3 reads CASSYRGSTEAFF. As DNA, the CDR3 is TGCGCCAGCAGTTACAGGGGGAGCACTGAAGCTTTCTTT.

V usage is TRBV28 and J usage is TRBJ2-6; D may be TRBD1 or TRBD2 (5 bases each). The CDR3 runs to 15 residues. CDR1 is MDHEN and CDR2 is SYDVKM in the germline V gene. V was shortened by 2 bases and J by 1 base, with 6 bases between the two germline ends. The chain's CDR3 is CASSLGGSGANVLTF. DNA of the CDR3: TGTGCCAGCAGTTTAGGGGGTTCTGGGGCCAACGTCCTGACTTTC. The variable domain in full, with the rest retrieved from reference TRBV28 and TRBJ2-6, is DVKVTQSSRYLVKRTGEKVFLECVQDMDHENMFWYRQDPGLGLRLIYFSYDVKMKEKGDIPEGYSVSREKKERFSLILESASTNQTSMYLCASSLGGSGANVLTFGAGSRLTVL.

The chain is built from TRBV6-2 or TRBV6-3 and TRBJ1-1, with unresolved D. The ends were cut back, 10 bases at V and 0 bases at J, with 24 bases in the middle. CDR3 length: 17 amino acids. Per germline, CDR1 MNHEY and CDR2 SVGEGT. The CDR3 loop reads CATSRVIVPGMNTEAFF. The CDR3 nucleotides read TGTGCCACCAGCCGAGTGATTGTCCCCGGGATGAACACTGAAGCTTTCTTT.

The chain has TRBV28 and TRBJ1-2; possible D gene TRBD1, 5 bases. This CDR3 is built from 11 residues. Germline V gene data show CDR1 as MDHEN and CDR2 as SYDVKM. Between the trimmed V and J ends, which lost 5 bases and 5 bases, there was a span of 6 bases. The CDR3 nucleotides are TGTGCCAGCAGTAAGGGGTATGGCTACACCTTC. Protein product: CASSKGYGYTF.

A note on this clone: Other DNA sequences within the sample encode an identical CDR3. The chain couples TRBV29-1 to TRBJ2-1; tentative D call: TRBD2 (5 bases). The CDR3 is made up of 10 amino acids. The V gene lost 6 bases and the J gene lost 6 bases, with 6 bases spanning the gap. Germline loops: CDR1 SQVTM, CDR2 ANQGSEA. The CDR3 nucleotides read TGCAGCGTCCGGGGCAATGAGCAGTTCTTC. It codes for CSVRGNEQFF.

Only a few counts were recorded for this clone. The chain combines TRBV12-3 or TRBV12-4 with TRBJ1-2; D might be TRBD1 (6 bases). V was clipped by 6 bases and J by 2 bases, with 10 bases between them. The length of the CDR3 is 13 residues. DNA for the CDR3: TGTGCCAGCAGGGAAGGACAGAACTATGGCTACACCTTC. Translating it yields CASREGQNYGYTF.

V gene TRBV12-5 combines with J gene TRBJ2-1; possibly TRBD2 for D (6 bases). V was cut by 0 bases and J by 10 bases, with 7 bases left in between. Germline assignment: CDR1 LGHNT and CDR2 FRNRAP. The CDR3 spans 12 residues. This chain's CDR3 is CASGLVGGEQFF. The CDR3 region has the DNA TGTGCTAGTGGTTTGGTCGGGGGAGAGCAGTTCTTC.

This rearrangement joins TRBV7-9 to TRBJ2-3, with 8 positions matching TRBD1. CDR1 is SEHNR and CDR2 is FQNEAQ in the germline V gene (reference sequence). V was pared by 4 bases and J by 1 base, with 4 bases of the junction left unmatched. This CDR3 comprises 15 residues. The CDR3 DNA sequence: TGTGCCAGCAGCTCCAGGGGGCCGGGCACAGATACGCAGTATTTT. It translates to CASSSRGPGTDTQYF.

The chain employs TRBV27 and TRBJ2-7, with TRBD2 as a possible D gene (6 bases). Germline V gives CDR1 MNHEY, CDR2 SMNVEV (reference sequence). This CDR3 spans 13 amino acids. V was shortened by 1 base and J by 5 bases, with 9 bases between the two germline ends. Here the CDR3 DNA reads TGTGCCAGCAGTTTATTGGGGGGAAACGAGCAGTACTTC. It codes for CASSLLGGNEQYF.

The CDR3 is CASSDRDDYSYEQYF. Written as DNA, the CDR3 is TGTGCCAGCAGCGACCGGGACGACTACTCCTACGAGCAGTACTTC. The chain has TRBV5-6 and TRBJ2-7; tentatively, D is TRBD1 or TRBD2 (5 bases each). The CDR3 runs 15 residues. Trimming took off 4 bases at V and 0 bases at J, with 14 bases between the two ends. Germline V gene sequence: CDR1 SGHDT, CDR2 YYEEEE.